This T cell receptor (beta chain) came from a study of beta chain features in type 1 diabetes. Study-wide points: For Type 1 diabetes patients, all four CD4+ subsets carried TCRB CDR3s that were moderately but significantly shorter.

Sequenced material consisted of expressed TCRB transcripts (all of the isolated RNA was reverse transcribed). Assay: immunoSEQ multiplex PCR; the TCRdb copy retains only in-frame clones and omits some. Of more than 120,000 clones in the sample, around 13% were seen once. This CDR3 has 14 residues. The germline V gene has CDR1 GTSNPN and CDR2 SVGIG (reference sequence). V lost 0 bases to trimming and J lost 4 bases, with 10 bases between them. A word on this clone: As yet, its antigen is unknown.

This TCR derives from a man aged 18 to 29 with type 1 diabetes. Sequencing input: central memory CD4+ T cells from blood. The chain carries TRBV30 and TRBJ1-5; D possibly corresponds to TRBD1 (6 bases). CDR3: CAWSVGQGNQPQHF. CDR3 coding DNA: TGTGCCTGGAGTGTGGGGCAGGGGAATCAGCCCCAGCATTTT.